This entry concerns a single T cell receptor beta chain. The antigen remains undetermined. TCRdb re-called the 5' RACE reads and catalogs CDR3 proteins one per entry, DNA excluded. The sample has around 97,000 distinct CDR3 sequences. The source of the sample is a study of monozygotic twins with inflammatory bowel disease. The CDR3 loop spans 15 amino acids. Per the germline V gene, CDR1 is SGDLS and CDR2 is YYNGEE. Study-level points and caveats: The co-twins with IBD showed lower TCRbeta diversity (inverse Simpson) than their healthy siblings.

Sequencing input: blood. The receptor was isolated from a human donor with ulcerative colitis or Crohn's disease, or a healthy co-twin of an affected twin (not recorded which). The rearrangement joins TRBV9 to TRBJ2-7; the TRBD1 assignment by TCRdb is unverifiable without DNA. The CDR3 sequence is CASSGTGGAGYEQYF.